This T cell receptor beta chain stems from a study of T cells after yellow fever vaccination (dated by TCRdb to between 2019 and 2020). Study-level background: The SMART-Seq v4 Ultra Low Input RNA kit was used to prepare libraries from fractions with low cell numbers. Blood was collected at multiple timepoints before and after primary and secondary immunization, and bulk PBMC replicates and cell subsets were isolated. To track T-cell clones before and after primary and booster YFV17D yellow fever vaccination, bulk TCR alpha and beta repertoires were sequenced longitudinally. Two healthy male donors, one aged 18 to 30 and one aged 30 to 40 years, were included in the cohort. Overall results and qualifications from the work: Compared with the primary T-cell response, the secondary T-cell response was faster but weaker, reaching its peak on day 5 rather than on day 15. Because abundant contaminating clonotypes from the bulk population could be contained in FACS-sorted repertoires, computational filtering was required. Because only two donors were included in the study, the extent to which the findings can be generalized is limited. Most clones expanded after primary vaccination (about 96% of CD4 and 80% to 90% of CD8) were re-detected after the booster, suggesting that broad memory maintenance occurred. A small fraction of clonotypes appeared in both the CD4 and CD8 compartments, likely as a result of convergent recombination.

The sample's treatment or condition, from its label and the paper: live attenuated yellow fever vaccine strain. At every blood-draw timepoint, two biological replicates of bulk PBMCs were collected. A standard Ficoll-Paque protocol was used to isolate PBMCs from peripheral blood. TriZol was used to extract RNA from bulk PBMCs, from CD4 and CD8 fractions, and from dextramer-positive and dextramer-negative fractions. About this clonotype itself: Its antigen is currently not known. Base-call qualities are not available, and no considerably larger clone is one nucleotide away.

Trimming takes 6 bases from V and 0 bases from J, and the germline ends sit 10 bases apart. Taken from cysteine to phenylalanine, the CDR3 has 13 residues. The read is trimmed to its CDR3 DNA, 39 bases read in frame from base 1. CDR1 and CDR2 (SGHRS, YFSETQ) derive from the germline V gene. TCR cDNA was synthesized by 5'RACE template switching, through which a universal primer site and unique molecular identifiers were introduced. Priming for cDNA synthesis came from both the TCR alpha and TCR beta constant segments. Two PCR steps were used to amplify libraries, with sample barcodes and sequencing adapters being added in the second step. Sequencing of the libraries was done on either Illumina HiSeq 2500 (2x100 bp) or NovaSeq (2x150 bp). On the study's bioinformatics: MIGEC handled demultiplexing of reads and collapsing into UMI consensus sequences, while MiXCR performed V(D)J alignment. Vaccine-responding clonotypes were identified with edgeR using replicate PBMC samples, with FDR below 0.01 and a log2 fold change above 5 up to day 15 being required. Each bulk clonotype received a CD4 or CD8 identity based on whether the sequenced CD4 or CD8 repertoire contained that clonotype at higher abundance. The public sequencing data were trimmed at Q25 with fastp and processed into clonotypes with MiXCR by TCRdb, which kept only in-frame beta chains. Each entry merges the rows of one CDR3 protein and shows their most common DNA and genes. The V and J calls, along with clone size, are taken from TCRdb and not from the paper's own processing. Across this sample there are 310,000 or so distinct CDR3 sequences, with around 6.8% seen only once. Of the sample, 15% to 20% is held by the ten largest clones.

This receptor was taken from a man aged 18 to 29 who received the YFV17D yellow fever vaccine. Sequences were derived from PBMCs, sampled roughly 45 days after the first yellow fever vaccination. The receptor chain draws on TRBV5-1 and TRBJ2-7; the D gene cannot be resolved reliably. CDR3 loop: CASMYPGSYEQYF. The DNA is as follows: TGCGCCAGCATGTACCCGGGCTCCTACGAGCAGTACTTC.